Listed below are T cell receptor beta chains from one sample, sequenced in a study of post-analysis software for immune sequencing data. Each CDR3 protein gets one entry after TCRdb re-called the PCR reads with MiXCR. Altogether under 900,000 distinct CDR3 sequences are present, roughly half being singletons, with the ten largest covering roughly 4.4%. What was sequenced was blood. The receptors derive from a girl between 10 and 17 years old with multiple sclerosis. The CDR3 runs from the conserved cysteine through the conserved F or W. Fields, in order: CDR3 length, D gene, clone size, V gene, J gene, CDR3 DNA, CDR3 protein. D genes are given only for firm matches. Not all rows give a size; the values are once, few, many and, for expanded clones, a class.

cdr3_length: 15
d_call: TRBD1
clone_size: -
v_call: TRBV28
j_call: TRBJ2-5
cdr3_nt: TGTGCCAGCACCCCTCCCGGGACAGCCACAGAGACCCAGTACTTC
cdr3_aa: CASTPPGTATETQYF

cdr3_length: 14
d_call: TRBD1
clone_size: -
v_call: TRBV7-9
j_call: TRBJ1-2
cdr3_nt: TGTGCCAGCAGCTTCGGACAGGGGTTGTGGGGCTACACCTTC
cdr3_aa: CASSFGQGLWGYTF

cdr3_length: 11
d_call: -
clone_size: -
v_call: TRBV19
j_call: TRBJ1-2
cdr3_nt: TGTGCCAGTAAGTCAGGGGATGGCTACACCTTC
cdr3_aa: CASKSGDGYTF

cdr3_length: 17
d_call: TRBD2
clone_size: -
v_call: TRBV4-1
j_call: TRBJ2-1
cdr3_nt: TGCGCCAGCAGCCATCCATCGACTAGCGGAAGGGACAATGAGCAGTTCTTC
cdr3_aa: CASSHPSTSGRDNEQFF

cdr3_length: 15
d_call: -
clone_size: -
v_call: TRBV20-1
j_call: TRBJ2-7
cdr3_nt: TGCAGTGCTAGAGAGACCGCAGGGGGGCATCTCGAGCAGTACTTC
cdr3_aa: CSARETAGGHLEQYF

cdr3_length: 15
d_call: TRBD1
clone_size: -
v_call: TRBV12-3/TRBV12-4
j_call: TRBJ2-1
cdr3_nt: TGTGCCAGCACCACGAGGGGGCAGGGTAGCAATGAGCAGTTCTTC
cdr3_aa: CASTTRGQGSNEQFF

cdr3_length: 13
d_call: -
clone_size: -
v_call: TRBV5-1
j_call: TRBJ2-1
cdr3_nt: TGCGCCAGCAGTCCCCGGAGTTCCTACGAGCAGTTCTTC
cdr3_aa: CASSPRSSYEQFF

cdr3_length: 14
d_call: -
clone_size: few
v_call: TRBV7-3
j_call: TRBJ2-3
cdr3_nt: TGTGCCAGCAGCTTTGAATCACTTCCAGATACGCAGTATTTT
cdr3_aa: CASSFESLPDTQYF

cdr3_length: 16
d_call: -
clone_size: -
v_call: TRBV24-1
j_call: TRBJ2-3
cdr3_nt: TGTGCCACCAGTGACGGGGTGGGGGCTAGCACAGATACGCAGTATTTT
cdr3_aa: CATSDGVGASTDTQYF

cdr3_length: 16
d_call: TRBD2
clone_size: -
v_call: TRBV9
j_call: TRBJ2-5
cdr3_nt: TGTGCCAGCAGCGAAGGTGGCGGGGGTCCGCAAGAGACCCAGTACTTC
cdr3_aa: CASSEGGGGPQETQYF

cdr3_length: 13
d_call: -
clone_size: many
v_call: TRBV29-1
j_call: TRBJ2-3
cdr3_nt: TGCAGCGTGGGGGCCCGCCGGGGAGATACGCAGTATTTT
cdr3_aa: CSVGARRGDTQYF

cdr3_length: 10
d_call: -
clone_size: few
v_call: TRBV29-1
j_call: TRBJ2-3
cdr3_nt: TGCAGCGTCGTTACAGATACGCAGTATTTT
cdr3_aa: CSVVTDTQYF

cdr3_length: 13
d_call: TRBD2
clone_size: -
v_call: TRBV20-1
j_call: TRBJ2-7
cdr3_nt: TGCAGTGCCCATAGCGGGGGCTCCTACGAGCAGTACTTC
cdr3_aa: CSAHSGGSYEQYF

cdr3_length: 18
d_call: -
clone_size: -
v_call: TRBV21-1
j_call: TRBJ2-7
cdr3_nt: TGTGCCAGCAGCAAAGGGAGGTCTCAGACTCCCCCTCCCACCGAGCAGTACTTC
cdr3_aa: CASSKGRSQTPPPTEQYF

cdr3_length: 13
d_call: TRBD1
clone_size: -
v_call: TRBV20-1
j_call: TRBJ2-7
cdr3_nt: TGCAGTGCCACAGACAGGGGGAAATACGAGCAGTACTTC
cdr3_aa: CSATDRGKYEQYF

cdr3_length: 14
d_call: -
clone_size: -
v_call: TRBV12-3/TRBV12-4
j_call: TRBJ2-3
cdr3_nt: TGTGCCAGCAGTTTCCCAGACAGCCCAGATACGCAGTATTTT
cdr3_aa: CASSFPDSPDTQYF

cdr3_length: 12
d_call: -
clone_size: -
v_call: TRBV29-1
j_call: TRBJ2-1
cdr3_nt: TGCAGCGTTACAGGGAACTACAATGAGCAGTTCTTC
cdr3_aa: CSVTGNYNEQFF

cdr3_length: 13
d_call: -
clone_size: -
v_call: TRBV15
j_call: TRBJ1-1
cdr3_nt: TGTGCCACCAGCAGAGAGGAGAGTCTAGAAGCTTTCTTT
cdr3_aa: CATSREESLEAFF

cdr3_length: 15
d_call: -
clone_size: -
v_call: TRBV3-1
j_call: TRBJ2-5
cdr3_nt: TGTGCCAGCAGCCAAGAGTGGGGGGCCCAAGAGACCCAGTACTTC
cdr3_aa: CASSQEWGAQETQYF

cdr3_length: 14
d_call: -
clone_size: few
v_call: TRBV9
j_call: TRBJ1-2
cdr3_nt: TGTGCCAGCAGCTCCCGGACCCTTTTGGCGGGCTACACCTTC
cdr3_aa: CASSSRTLLAGYTF